The sequence of this T cell receptor (beta chain) was determined in a study of cytomegalovirus exposure and HLA in healthy donors (dated by TCRdb to 2017 to 2019). Broadly, across the study: A later analysis indicated that the 100 to 150 validation repertoires were generated on the platform also employed for the roughly 720 repertoires of the first cohort. In addition to the first cohort of around 670 subjects, a separate validation cohort of approximately 130 different subjects was used. The study was designed to test whether signatures of past pathogen exposure could be identified by cataloging public T cell receptors. To predict cytomegalovirus infection status, the study brought together high-throughput TCR immunosequencing, statistical association of individual TCRs with disease status, and machine learning. Beyond this particular receptor, the publication reports: A later analysis lacked HLA typing for the validation cohort, so it scored co-occurrence in that cohort across all 120 repertoires. A later analysis found that TCRs clustered in the first cohort also tended to co-occur in the roughly 120 validation repertoires, with more than 90% of cluster scores above 0. In vitro tests confirmed that a few of the cytomegalovirus-associated TCR beta chains recognize cytomegalovirus antigens. Most TCR sequences were seen in very few donors, while some public TCRs were found in many individuals. According to the authors, the approach could potentially be generalized to other disease states and immunological phenotypes. The classifier was reported to diagnose cytomegalovirus status with high specificity and sensitivity in both the original and validation cohorts. A total of fewer than 200 TCR beta chains were listed by the study as associated with cytomegalovirus.

The donors belonged to the validation cohort of around 130 subjects, which was separate from the roughly 680-subject first cohort. The germline V end is reduced by 5 bases and the J end by 0 bases; junction bases left unmatched: 5. The CDR3, cysteine through phenylalanine, is 15 amino acids long. Only CDR3 DNA remains: 45 bases, in frame from the first base. CDR1 and CDR2 were assigned from the germline V gene as MNHNS and SASEGT. Remarks on this clone: Its recognized antigen is unknown. The input lacks base qualities; no much larger clone sits a single base away.

Library preparation used the immunoSEQ multiplex PCR assay. The source study handled its data this way. A statistical classification framework was developed to diagnose cytomegalovirus status using the catalog of TCR beta chain sequences. TCRdb provides this immuneACCESS table in a form limited to in-frame rearrangements. Some clones are lacking; in checked studies, under half of them reflect an unresolved V gene, and why the rest are absent is not known. V, J and clone size derive from that table, while D and trimming were established from the DNA sequence. The table for this sample lists approximately 170,000 clones; around four fifths of them were counted only once. The ten largest clones take up approximately 2% of the sample.

This receptor was identified in a young man in good health and CMV-seropositive. Sequencing input: PBMCs. The chain employs TRBV6-1 and TRBJ2-3, with 7 middle bases fitting TRBD2. The CDR3 loop reads CASSPTSTSTDTQYF. The DNA sequence reads TGTGCCAGCAGTCCGACTAGCACTAGCACAGATACGCAGTATTTT.